The 22 T cell receptor beta chains listed next were all sequenced from one sample in a study of tumor-infiltrating lymphocytes in localized non-small cell lung cancer. Assay used: immunoSEQ multiplex PCR; TCRdb lists only in-frame clones, some missing. The sample carries about 13,000 clones, more than 65% recorded once. Sequencing was performed on lung tumor tissue. These receptors originate from a human donor with non-small cell lung cancer.

This clone is a singleton in its sample. The chain couples TRBV27 to TRBJ2-7; TRBD2 agrees at 8 bases. Trimming took 4 bases from V and 2 from J; bases not matched to a gene: 4. CDR3 length equals 14 residues. Germline V gene sequence: CDR1 MNHEY, CDR2 SMNVEV (reference sequence). CDR3 nucleotides: TGTGCCAGCAGTTGGGGCGGGGGGACCTACGAGCAGTACTTC. Residues: CASSWGGGTYEQYF.

The V gene is TRBV7-9, the J gene TRBJ2-7; 7 nucleotides align to TRBD1. V dropped 5 bases and J dropped 4; count of bases not matched to a gene: 8. The CDR3 covers 14 residues. CDR1 is SEHNR and CDR2 is FQNEAQ in the germline V gene (reference sequence). CDR3 residues: CASSRDSLEYEQYF. DNA for the CDR3: TGTGCCAGCAGCCGGGACAGCCTAGAATACGAGCAGTACTTC.

The rearrangement joins TRBV2 to TRBJ1-1; unclear D gene. The CDR3 runs 14 residues. Germline-derived CDR1 and CDR2 are SNHLY and FYNNEI. Trimming took off 6 bases at V and 2 bases at J, with 13 bases between the two ends. CDR3 amino acids: CASRLASTNTEAFF. The CDR3 DNA is TGTGCCAGCAGGCTCGCAAGTACAAACACTGAAGCTTTCTTT.

The genes are TRBV6-5 and TRBJ1-2, with D hard to call. Deletions cut 7 bases from V and 3 bases from J, with 12 bases between. The CDR3 covers 13 residues. Germline CDR1 reads MNHEY; CDR2 reads SVGAGI. In nucleotides, the CDR3 is TGTGCCAGCAAGGCGGCCGGGGACTATGGCTACACCTTC. This translates into CASKAAGDYGYTF.

The chain has TRBV30 and TRBJ2-5; 8 bases agree with TRBD2. TRBJ2-7 matches the DNA end more closely, so the J call is doubtful. Per the germline V gene, CDR1 is GTSNPN and CDR2 is SVGIG (reference sequence). There are 13 residues in the CDR3. In nucleotides, the CDR3 is TGTGCCTGGAGTGGAGGGACTAGGGGCGAGCAGTACTTC. It encodes CAWSGGTRGEQYF.

This clone appeared once. The chain uses TRBV5-4 and TRBJ2-5; 8 nucleotides align to TRBD2. After removal of 4 bases from V and 5 bases from J, the junction contained 10 bases not matched to a gene. This CDR3 comprises 15 residues. In germline, CDR1 is SGHNT, CDR2 YYREEE (reference sequence). The CDR3 reads CASSPISGGPETQYF. The CDR3 region has the DNA TGTGCCAGCAGCCCTATATCGGGGGGGCCGGAGACCCAGTACTTC.

The gene calls are TRBV19 and TRBJ2-1; 13 bases align to TRBD2. Germline CDR1 is LNHDA and CDR2 is SQIVND (reference sequence). V trimming: 7 bases; J trimming: 5 bases; junction bases outside the gene matches: 5. The CDR3 runs to 15 residues. The CDR3 DNA sequence: TGTGCCAGTATTCTGACTAGCGGGGGGAACAATGAGCAGTTCTTC. This encodes CASILTSGGNNEQFF.

The table lists this clone with a few counts. The rearrangement uses TRBV6-6 and TRBJ1-1; possibly TRBD1 for D (6 bases). V lost 5 bases and J lost 3, with 19 bases in between. CDR1 and CDR2 from the germline V gene are MNHNY and SVGAGI (reference sequence). This CDR3 region has 16 residues. The CDR3 here is CASSPHVGGSDTEAFF. The CDR3 nucleotides read TGTGCCAGCAGTCCCCACGTGGGGGGCTCAGACACTGAAGCTTTCTTT.

The V gene is TRBV7-9, the J gene TRBJ2-5, with 10 bases identical to TRBD1. CDR1 and CDR2 (germline): SEHNR, FQNEAQ (reference sequence). V gave up 7 bases and J gave up 4 bases; unmatched junction bases: 12. The CDR3 has 16 residues. For the CDR3, the DNA is TGTGCCAGCATCGACCCGGGACAGGGGATGTCAGAGACCCAGTACTTC. Amino acid sequence: CASIDPGQGMSETQYF.

This sequence joins TRBV10-3 and TRBJ2-3, with TRBD2 matching over 8 bases. Losses at the gene ends were 3 bases for V and 2 bases for J; bases not matched to a gene: 7. Germline V CDR1 and CDR2: ENHRY, SYGVKD. CDR3 length: 16 residues. The CDR3, as DNA: TGTGCCATCAGTGACGTGCGGGGGGTCGTCACAGATACGCAGTATTTT. This encodes CAISDVRGVVTDTQYF.

This rearrangement joins TRBV7-3 to TRBJ1-1; D is possibly TRBD1 (6 bases). The CDR3 length is 15 residues. Germline CDR1 is SGHTA and CDR2 is FQGTGA. V lost 3 bases and J 2 bases, leaving 13 bases between the germline ends. For the CDR3, the DNA is TGTGCCAGCAGCTTGTCCGGGGGCAGAAACACTGAAGCTTTCTTT. Amino acid sequence: CASSLSGGRNTEAFF.

The chain links TRBV19 to TRBJ2-2; D possibly corresponds to TRBD2 (5 bases). V was clipped by 5 bases and J by 5 bases, with 12 bases between them. Looked up from germline, CDR1 is LNHDA and CDR2 is SQIVND (reference sequence). The CDR3 runs to 14 residues. CDR3 residues: CASSETRVTGELFF. CDR3 DNA sequence: TGTGCCAGTAGTGAGACGCGGGTGACCGGGGAGCTGTTTTTT. Combining the CDR3 with reference TRBV19 and TRBJ2-2 gives the whole variable domain DGGITQSPKYLFRKEGQNVTLSCEQNLNHDAMYWYRQDPGQGLRLIYYSQIVNDFQKGDIAEGYSVSREKKESFPLTVTSAQKNPTAFYLCASSETRVTGELFFGEGSRLTVL.

This sequence joins TRBV11-2 and TRBJ2-5, with TRBD2 as a possible D gene (6 bases). Germline CDR1 and CDR2: SGHAT and FQNNGV. This CDR3 spans 15 amino acids. The germline V and J ends were trimmed by 5 bases and 7 bases, with 20 bases remaining between them. The CDR3 DNA reads as TGTGCCAGCAGCAACGGACTACCTCCCACAGGGACCCAGTACTTC. Protein sequence: CASSNGLPPTGTQYF.

This clone has only a few counts. This chain connects TRBV7-9 to TRBJ1-6; 8 nucleotides align to TRBD1. J gave up 0 bases and V 4 bases, and 5 bases lay outside the gene matches. Germline V CDR1 and CDR2: SEHNR, FQNEAQ (reference sequence). The CDR3 has 17 residues. The DNA of the CDR3 is TGTGCCAGCAGCTCTTCAACAGGGGGCTCCTATAATTCACCCCTCCACTTT. Translating gives CASSSSTGGSYNSPLHF.

In its sample, this clone ranks as medium-sized. This chain joins TRBV29-1 and TRBJ2-1; TRBD2 aligns across 7 bases. The CDR3 runs to 14 residues. The V gene's germline CDR1 is SQVTM and CDR2 ANQGSEA. Trimming cost V 3 bases and J 5 bases; bases outside gene matches: 7. CDR3 sequence (DNA): TGCAGCGTTGAGGGAGTAGCGGGTAACAATGAGCAGTTCTTC. Its translation is CSVEGVAGNNEQFF.

This chain uses TRBV4-3 with TRBJ1-1, with 7 bases lining up with TRBD1. The CDR3 has 13 residues. The germline V gene has CDR1 LGHNA and CDR2 YSLEER. V was pared by 5 bases and J by 5 bases, with 5 bases of the junction left unmatched. The CDR3 nucleotides are TGCGCCAGCAGCGTAAAGGGGGCGACTGAAGCTTTCTTT. Residues: CASSVKGATEAFF.

This clone has a handful of counts. The sample holds other DNA sequences that translate to the same CDR3. CDR3 coding DNA: TGTGCCATCGGTACAGGGGATAGCAATCAGCCCCAGCATTTT. It is translated as CAIGTGDSNQPQHF. The rearrangement links TRBV10-3 to TRBJ1-5; TRBD1 matches at 7 bases. Germline V gives CDR1 ENHRY, CDR2 SYGVKD. The V gene end was trimmed by 8 bases and the J gene end by 0 bases; junction bases not matched to a gene: 4. The CDR3 covers 14 residues.

The chain has TRBV4-1 and TRBJ2-7; D might be TRBD1 (6 bases). Trimming cost V 0 bases and J 2 bases, with 17 bases left between them. This CDR3 is built from 17 residues. Per the germline V gene, CDR1 is MGHRA and CDR2 is YSYEKL. CDR3 region: CASSQDSGGGRPYEQYF. DNA of the CDR3: TGCGCCAGCAGCCAAGATAGTGGGGGCGGCCGACCCTACGAGCAGTACTTC.

The V call is TRBV6-5, the J call TRBJ1-4; D gene unclear. Germline CDR1 is MNHEY and CDR2 is SVGAGI. The CDR3 spans 12 residues. Trimming pared 6 bases from V and 2 bases from J, leaving 4 bases between. The CDR3 loop is CASRSTNEKLFF. The CDR3 DNA reads TGTGCCAGCAGGTCGACTAATGAAAAACTGTTTTTT.

This sequence joins TRBV6-6 and TRBJ1-1; 7 bases fit TRBD1. The junction had 4 bases not matched to a gene; V was cut back by 5 bases and J by 4 bases. From germline, CDR1 is MNHNY and CDR2 SVGAGI (reference sequence). CDR3 size: 13 residues. The CDR3 DNA reads as TGTGCCAGCAGTACCCGGGACAGCACTGAAGCTTTCTTT. Residues: CASSTRDSTEAFF.

On this clone itself: Distinct nucleotide sequences in the sample also encode this CDR3. The chain couples TRBV30 to TRBJ1-6; weak D call: TRBD1 (6 bases). The V and J ends lost 2 bases and 10 bases respectively, with 9 bases between them. Per germline, CDR1 GTSNPN and CDR2 SVGIG (reference sequence). The CDR3 consists of 12 residues. The CDR3 DNA reads TGTGCCTGGAGTAAACAGGGATCACCCCTCCACTTT. Encoded protein: CAWSKQGSPLHF.

This clone came up once. This chain uses TRBV7-6 with TRBJ2-7; TRBD2 matches 12 bases. The CDR3 is 15 amino acids. V dropped 4 bases and J dropped 2; count of bases not matched to a gene: 3. CDR1 and CDR2 from the germline V gene are SGHVS and FNYEAQ. The DNA of the CDR3 is TGTGCCAGCAGCTATACTAGCGGGGGGACCTACGAGCAGTACTTC. Protein: CASSYTSGGTYEQYF.